This TCR beta chain was identified in a study of cytomegalovirus exposure and HLA in healthy donors. Study conclusions and caveats: Confirmation in vitro established that a few CMV-associated chains were specific for CMV antigens.

Worth noting for this clone: Its target is not known.

Some clones are missing from TCRdb's copy, which holds only in-frame ones; the method was immunoSEQ multiplex PCR. Here the sample spans around 150,000 clones, over 85% being singletons. The junction had 8 bases not matched to a gene; V was cut back by 0 bases and J by 3 bases. This CDR3 spans 17 amino acids. Per germline, CDR1 SNHLY and CDR2 FYNNEI. The rearrangement uses TRBV2 and TRBJ2-1, with 7 bases lining up with TRBD1. The receptor was isolated from a woman between 18 and 29 years old in good health and CMV-seropositive. Source material: PBMCs. The CDR3: CASSEALLRGLYNEQFF. The CDR3 DNA follows: TGTGCCAGCAGTGAAGCGCTTCTGAGGGGGCTCTACAATGAGCAGTTCTTC.